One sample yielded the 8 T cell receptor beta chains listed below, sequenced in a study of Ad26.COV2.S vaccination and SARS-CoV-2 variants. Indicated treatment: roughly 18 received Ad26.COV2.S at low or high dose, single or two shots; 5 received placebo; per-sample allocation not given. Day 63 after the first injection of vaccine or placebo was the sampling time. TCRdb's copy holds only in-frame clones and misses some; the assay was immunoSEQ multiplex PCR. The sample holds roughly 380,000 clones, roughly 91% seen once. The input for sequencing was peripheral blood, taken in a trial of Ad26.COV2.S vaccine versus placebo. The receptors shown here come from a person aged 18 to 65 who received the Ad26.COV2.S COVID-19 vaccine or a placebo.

CDR3 DNA: TGTGCCAGCAGCCGAGAAGCCTACGAGCAGTACTTC. Residues: CASSREAYEQYF. The rearrangement links TRBV7-8 to TRBJ2-7; D not certain. Per germline, CDR1 SGHVS and CDR2 FQNEAQ. CDR3 length: 12 amino acids. V lost 5 bases, J lost 2 bases, and 7 bases lay in between.

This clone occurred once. CDR3 sequence: CASSEGGTEAFF. The DNA for the CDR3 is TGTGCCAGCAGTGAAGGGGGCACTGAAGCTTTCTTT. J is TRBJ1-1 and V is TRBV6-1; D is ambiguous. Germline V gene sequence: CDR1 MNHNS, CDR2 SASEGT. This CDR3 contains 12 residues. Trimming stripped 1 base from V and 4 bases from J, with 4 bases between.

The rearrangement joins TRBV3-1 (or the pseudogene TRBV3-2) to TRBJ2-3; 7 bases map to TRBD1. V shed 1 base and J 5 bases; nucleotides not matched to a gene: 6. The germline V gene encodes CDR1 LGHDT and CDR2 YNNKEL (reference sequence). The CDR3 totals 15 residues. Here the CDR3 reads CASSQGTTGQDTQYF. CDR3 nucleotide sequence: TGTGCCAGCAGCCAAGGGACGACAGGGCAAGATACGCAGTATTTT.

The CDR3 DNA follows: TGTGCCAGCAGCCCGGAACCGAATCAAGAGACCCAGTACTTC. Encoded protein: CASSPEPNQETQYF. This chain links TRBV3-1 (or the pseudogene TRBV3-2) with TRBJ2-5; D gene unclear. Germline assignment: CDR1 LGHDT and CDR2 YNNKEL (reference sequence). CDR3 length equals 14 residues. V gave up 4 bases and J gave up 2 bases, with 11 bases separating them.

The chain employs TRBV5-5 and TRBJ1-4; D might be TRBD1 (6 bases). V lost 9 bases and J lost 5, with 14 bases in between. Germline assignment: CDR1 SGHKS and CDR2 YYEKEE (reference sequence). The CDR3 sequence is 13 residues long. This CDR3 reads CATNRDLNEKLFF. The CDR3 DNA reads TGTGCCACAAACAGGGATTTGAATGAAAAACTGTTTTTT. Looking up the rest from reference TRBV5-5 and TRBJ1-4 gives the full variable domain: DAGVTQSPTHLIKTRGQQVTLRCSPISGHKSVSWYQQVLGQGPQFIFQYYEKEERGRGNFPDRFSARQFPNYSSELNVNALLLGDSALYLCATNRDLNEKLFFGSGTQLSVL.

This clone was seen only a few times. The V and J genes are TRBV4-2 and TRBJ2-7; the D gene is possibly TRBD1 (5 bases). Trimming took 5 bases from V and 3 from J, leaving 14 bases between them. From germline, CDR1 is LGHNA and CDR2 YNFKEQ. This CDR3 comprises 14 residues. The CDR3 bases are TGTGCCAGCAGCTCTGCTACAGGAATCTACGAGCAGTACTTC. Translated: CASSSATGIYEQYF.

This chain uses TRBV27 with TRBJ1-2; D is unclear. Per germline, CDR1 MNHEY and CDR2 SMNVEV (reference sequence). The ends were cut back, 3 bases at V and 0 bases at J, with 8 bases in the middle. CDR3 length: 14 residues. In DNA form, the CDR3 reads TGTGCCAGCAGTTTCTCAGGACCTAACTATGGCTACACCTTC. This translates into CASSFSGPNYGYTF.

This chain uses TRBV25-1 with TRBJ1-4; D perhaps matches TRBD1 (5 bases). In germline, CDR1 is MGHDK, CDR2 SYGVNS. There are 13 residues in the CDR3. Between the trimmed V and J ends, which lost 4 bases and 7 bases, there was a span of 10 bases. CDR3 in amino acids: CASSASGREKLFF. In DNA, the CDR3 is TGTGCCAGCAGTGCGTCGGGACGTGAAAAACTGTTTTTT.